This entry lists 11 T cell receptor beta chains sequenced from one sample in a study of blood T cells in healthy people across ages. For the second PCR, which ran for about 6 to 11 cycles, a sample-barcoded 5' primer and a J-beta primer mix were used. A single record per CDR3 protein comes from TCRdb applying MiXCR to the 5' RACE reads. The data show fewer than 650,000 distinct CDR3 sequences, 25% to 35% seen once. The sample also formed part of further work on T cells of mothers and their children.

The sample was blood. The receptors were gathered from a boy between 2 and 15 years old in good health.

The chain is built from TRBV20-1 and TRBJ1-1, with 7 bases identical to TRBD1. Germline V CDR1 and CDR2: DFQATT, SNEGSKA (reference sequence). The CDR3 totals 12 residues. Trimming removed 5 bases from V and 6 bases from J; junction bases left unmatched: 6. Written as DNA, the CDR3 is TGCAGTGCTCGTTCCGACAGGGCTGAAGCTTTCTTT. Its protein product is CSARSDRAEAFF.

This clonotype has more than one count but fewer than ten. The chain is built from TRBV29-1 and TRBJ2-7; 9 positions agree with TRBD1. Germline CDR1 is SQVTM and CDR2 is ANQGSEA. The CDR3 totals 15 residues. V was pared by 1 base and J by 3 bases, with 7 bases of the junction left unmatched. The CDR3 coding sequence is TGCAGCGTTGAAGTCCGGACAGGGGCTGGCTACGAGCAGTACTTC. Translated: CSVEVRTGAGYEQYF.

In its sample, this clonotype was seen a few times. This chain links TRBV14 with TRBJ2-6, with 11 bases fitting TRBD2. The ends lost 0 bases at V and 3 bases at J; junction bases unmatched: 7. The germline V gene has CDR1 SGHDN and CDR2 FVKESK. This CDR3 spans 19 amino acids. Written as DNA, the CDR3 is TGTGCCAGCAGCCAAGATCCACCGGGACTAGCGGTTGGGGCCAACGTCCTGACTTTC. It codes for CASSQDPPGLAVGANVLTF.

This clonotype was counted a few times. The CDR3 coding sequence is TGTGCCAGCAGTTCCCGATTAGCGGGAGACGATGAGCAGTTCTTC. This gives the protein CASSSRLAGDDEQFF. This chain joins TRBV3-1 and TRBJ2-5, with TRBD2 matching over 9 bases. TRBJ2-1 matches the DNA end more closely, so the J call is doubtful. CDR1 and CDR2 from the germline V gene are LGHDT and YNNKEL (reference sequence). The CDR3 spans 15 residues.

The V call is TRBV7-2, the J call TRBJ2-1; weak D call: TRBD2 (6 bases). CDR1 is SGHTA, CDR2 FQGNSA, per germline. The CDR3 has 16 amino acids. V was trimmed by 5 bases and J by 9 bases, leaving 23 bases between them. CDR3 nucleotide sequence: TGTGCCAGCAGCACCACCGGGACTCCGGGGCGGGGTGAGCAGTTCTTC. This gives the protein CASSTTGTPGRGEQFF.

This clonotype was seen only a few times. V is TRBV12-5 and J is TRBJ2-5, with TRBD1 as a possible D gene (6 bases). The CDR3 has 14 residues. Germline lookup yields CDR1 LGHNT and CDR2 FRNRAP. Trimming stripped 5 bases from V and 5 bases from J, with 15 bases between. Here the CDR3 DNA reads TGTGCTAGTGGTAGGGGGATCATCGGGGAGACCCAGTACTTC. Translating it yields CASGRGIIGETQYF.

The rearrangement links TRBV4-3 to TRBJ2-2; D remains ambiguous. Deletions cut 0 bases from V and 5 bases from J, with 16 bases between. The CDR3 totals 17 residues. Germline V gene lookup returns CDR1 LGHNA and CDR2 YSLEER. The CDR3 loop is CASSQDDTLSGTGELFF. The CDR3 nucleotides are TGCGCCAGCAGCCAAGATGATACCTTAAGTGGGACCGGGGAGCTGTTTTTT.

The genes are TRBV15 and TRBJ2-3; D is possibly TRBD2 (7 bases). V was shortened by 1 base and J by 2 bases, with 13 bases between the two germline ends. This CDR3 is built from 16 residues. Per germline, CDR1 LNHNV and CDR2 YYDKDF (reference sequence). The CDR3 loop reads CATSRVGRGATDTQYF. Written as DNA, the CDR3 is TGTGCCACCAGCAGAGTCGGACGGGGGGCCACAGATACGCAGTATTTT. The whole variable domain, remainder taken from reference TRBV15 and TRBJ2-3, is DAMVIQNPRYQVTQFGKPVTLSCSQTLNHNVMYWYQQKSSQAPKLLFHYYDKDFNNEADTPDNFQSRRPNTSFCFLDIRSPGLGDTAMYLCATSRVGRGATDTQYFGPGTRLTVL.

V usage is TRBV15 and J usage is TRBJ2-4, with 8 bases aligning to TRBD1. The CDR3 runs 15 residues. J was trimmed by 2 bases and V by 7 bases; bases with no gene match: 7. Germline lookup yields CDR1 LNHNV and CDR2 YYDKDF (reference sequence). CDR3 region: CATIRTGLTKNIQYF. The DNA of the CDR3 is TGTGCCACCATCAGGACAGGGTTGACCAAAAACATTCAGTACTTC.

This chain uses TRBV4-3 with TRBJ2-7, with 8 bases that match TRBD1. CDR1 LGHNA and CDR2 YSLEER come from the germline V gene. The CDR3 length is 15 residues. Losses at the gene ends were 0 bases for V and 5 bases for J; bases not matched to a gene: 6. CDR3 sequence (DNA): TGCGCCAGCAGCCAAGACCGGACAGGGATCGACGAGCAGTACTTC. Protein: CASSQDRTGIDEQYF.

This chain joins TRBV10-3 and TRBJ2-7; D remains ambiguous. The V end lost 6 bases, the J end lost 5 bases, and 11 bases lay between the germline ends. The CDR3 is 12 amino acids. Per germline, CDR1 ENHRY and CDR2 SYGVKD. The CDR3 bases are TGTGCCATCAGCGGCGGCTCGGACGAGCAGTACTTC. Its translation: CAISGGSDEQYF.